The present T cell receptor (beta chain) was sequenced within a study of shared clonotypes between healthy human individuals (dated by TCRdb to about 2020). For the wider study: The cohort included three men and a couple of women between 18 and 49 years of age. Per donor, three plates each were used for CD4 naive and CD4 memory, two for CD8 naive, and one for CD8 memory. To estimate repertoire size and how much clonotypes are shared between individuals, the study performed deep sequencing of blood TCR repertoires from roughly five healthy adults. To increase sequencing depth and limit assay-specific biases, TCR repertoire library preparation and sequencing were carried out by different laboratories using diverse techniques. Per donor, leukapheresis produced somewhere between about 0.9 and 9 billion PBMCs.

Using the deep immunoSEQ assay, TCR CDR3 regions were amplified from genomic DNA by multiplex PCR. Genomic DNA extracted from each cell subset was distributed evenly over all wells of several immunoSEQ 96-well plates, and each plate served as one replicate. Each replicate PCR for sorted subsets received around 0.2 ug genomic DNA, equal to roughly 29,000 T cell genomes. Purified libraries were measured with a Qubit 3.0 fluorometer, size-checked on a Bioanalyzer 2100, and measured again with the KAPA Library Quantification kit. Every immunoSEQ 96-well plate was sequenced on a dedicated single-read 150-cycle Illumina NextSeq 550 flow cell. Processing in the source paper ran as follows. The immunoSEQ output contained only junctional sequences without quality scores, so filtering could not match that applied to full-length reads. To assign V/J genes and CDR3, sequences were annotated using PyIR, a Python wrapper for IgBLAST v1.9, with IMGT germline references. Reads were removed for weak V/J assignments (E-value above 1e-6), missing CDR3, stop codons, out-of-frame junctions, or ambiguous translated residues. V3J clonotypes were defined by identical inferred V gene, J gene, and CDR3 amino acid sequence. Percentage overlap between repertoires was computed as shared unique clonotypes divided by the size of the smaller repertoire. RTK rarefaction, the Chao1 estimator, and Recon v2.1 estimates of unobserved clonotypes were used to assess repertoire richness. Generation probabilities were computed with OLGA for all TCRbeta clonotypes obtained by the gDNA method from several donors. TCRdb carries this immuneACCESS record with in-frame sequences only. Its versions omit some clonotypes, under half of them owing to an unresolved V gene in the studies checked, with the rest unexplained. From that table come the V and J calls and clone size; the DNA was used to work out D and trimming. Across this sample there are 2.3 million or so clones, with 93% seen only once. Clones ranked in the top ten supply 0.39% of the sample.

With respect to this clone: Its target antigen remains unknown. The input lacks base qualities; no much larger clone sits a single base away.

The full study reports these points: Even with the large sequencing depth, rarefaction of the sorted-subset datasets indicated that sequencing was incomplete. Roughly 5.2% of naive CD4, 3.5% of naive CD8, approximately 2% of memory CD4, and more than 0.35% of memory CD8 clonotypes were shared across several donors. Estimated clonotype richness was generally larger for naive than for memory subsets. Compared with non-shared clonotypes, the clonotypes found in all four sorted-subset donors had higher generation probabilities. Based on pairwise subsampling, the degree of clonotype sharing among donors was expected to be affected by sequencing depth. The small number of donors limited the genetic and exposure-history diversity represented. Only blood was sampled, and tissue TCR repertoires likely differ from those in blood.

The donors were healthy, HIV-negative adults who had no recently reported acute infections or vaccinations. Only Caucasian adults living in Nashville, Tennessee, USA were represented among the donors. CD4+ T cells were enriched through magnetic negative selection, after which naive cells were positively selected on CD45RA and the remaining negative fraction served as the memory subset. Blood was obtained by leukapheresis, after which PBMCs were separated by Ficoll-Histopaque density gradient centrifugation and cryopreserved in liquid nitrogen vapor phase. Analytical flow cytometry was used to check the purity and quantity of each magnetically sorted T cell population. From each sorted fraction, genomic DNA was isolated and quantified by UV absorbance on a Nanodrop 2000c. Sequences MDHEN (CDR1) and SYDVKM (CDR2) are obtained from the germline V gene. Deletion took 6 bases off V and 7 bases off J, with a span of 18 bases between the germline ends. The CDR3 holds 14 amino acids from the cysteine to the phenylalanine. Only the CDR3 portion is preserved as DNA: 42 bases, with reading frame beginning at the first base.

The sample comprised naive CD4+ T cells from PBMCs. This specimen's cell subset or site label, per the study, means: CD45RA+ positively selected. The TCR was taken from a man aged 18 to 35 in good health. Some clones in this sample may be carry-over from other donors' samples. The receptor chain draws on TRBV28 and TRBJ1-2; a weak D assignment points to TRBD1 (5 bases agree). The CDR3 sequence is CASSLRQTPAGYTF. The nucleotides read TGTGCCAGCAGCCTACGACAGACGCCCGCTGGCTACACCTTC.